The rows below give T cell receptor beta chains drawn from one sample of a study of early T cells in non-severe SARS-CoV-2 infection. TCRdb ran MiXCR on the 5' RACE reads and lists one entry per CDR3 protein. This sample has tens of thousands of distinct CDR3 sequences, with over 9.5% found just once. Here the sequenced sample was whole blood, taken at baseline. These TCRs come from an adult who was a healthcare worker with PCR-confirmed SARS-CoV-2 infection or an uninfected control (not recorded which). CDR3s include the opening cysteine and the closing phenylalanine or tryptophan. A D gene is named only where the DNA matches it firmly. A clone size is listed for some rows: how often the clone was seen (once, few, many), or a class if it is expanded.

CASSSRARGGEQYF,TGTGCCAGCAGCTCGCGGGCCCGGGGGGGCGAGCAGTACTTC,TRBD2,TRBJ2-7,many,TRBV7-6
CASSLVGGTLNTEAFF,TGCGCCAGCAGCTTGGTGGGGGGTACCCTGAACACTGAAGCTTTCTTT,NA,TRBJ1-1,many,TRBV5-1
CATSDFGTSGGNEQFF,TGTGCCACCAGTGACTTCGGGACTAGCGGGGGGAATGAGCAGTTCTTC,TRBD2,TRBJ2-1,many,TRBV24-1
CASGAGGHDNEQFF,TGTGCTAGTGGCGCCGGGGGGCATGACAATGAGCAGTTCTTC,NA,TRBJ2-1,many,TRBV12-5
CASSSGGDTQYF,TGTGCCAGCAGCTCGGGGGGAGATACGCAGTATTTT,TRBD2,TRBJ2-3,few,TRBV7-9
CASSPMAGGSIDNEQFF,TGTGCCAGCAGCCCCATGGCGGGGGGGAGTATAGACAATGAGCAGTTCTTC,TRBD2,TRBJ2-1,NA,TRBV7-2
CAWSVGTGLKEQYF,TGTGCCTGGAGCGTCGGGACAGGGCTTAAGGAGCAGTACTTC,TRBD1,TRBJ2-7,few,TRBV30
CASSSGQGANFYTF,TGTGCCAGCAGCTCGGGACAGGGGGCAAATTTCTACACCTTC,TRBD1,TRBJ1-2,NA,TRBV7-2
CASTTSRASETQYF,TGCGCCAGCACCACCTCTAGGGCGTCAGAGACCCAGTACTTC,NA,TRBJ2-5,few,TRBV5-1
CASSSRTGVVEKLFF,TGTGCCAGCAGCTCCCGGACAGGGGTAGTTGAAAAACTGTTTTTT,TRBD1,TRBJ1-4,few,TRBV5-8
CASSRAYSSSMNTEAFF,TGTGCCAGCAGCCGGGCCTACTCCTCATCCATGAACACTGAAGCTTTCTTT,NA,TRBJ1-1,few,TRBV7-9
CASSYPPTRKNTEAFF,TGTGCCAGCAGTTATCCCCCGACAAGAAAGAACACTGAAGCTTTCTTT,NA,TRBJ1-1,NA,TRBV6-2/TRBV6-3
CASSQRAGGYEQYF,TGTGCCAGCAGTCAGCGGGCCGGAGGCTACGAGCAGTACTTC,NA,TRBJ2-7,few,TRBV6-6
CASRTTDYGYTF,TGTGCCAGCAGAACGACAGACTATGGCTACACCTTC,NA,TRBJ1-2,NA,TRBV7-2
CASSEDWSPLSGNTIYF,TGTGCCAGCAGTGAAGATTGGAGCCCTCTCTCTGGAAACACCATATATTTT,NA,TRBJ1-3,NA,TRBV2
CASSMGRLDTQYF,TGTGCCAGTAGTATGGGGCGCCTCGATACGCAGTATTTT,NA,TRBJ2-3,once,TRBV19
CASGPDGQYEQYF,TGTGCTAGTGGTCCCGACGGACAATACGAGCAGTACTTC,NA,TRBJ2-7,many,TRBV12-5
CASSPGGGPGGYTF,TGTGCCAGCAGCCCGGGAGGGGGACCTGGGGGCTACACCTTC,NA,TRBJ1-2,NA,TRBV11-3
CASSMGTGDNQPQHF,TGTGCCAGTAGTATGGGGACAGGTGACAATCAGCCCCAGCATTTT,TRBD1,TRBJ1-5,few,TRBV19
CASSQDFTTGGRGDEQYF,TGCGCCAGCAGCCAAGATTTTACGACAGGGGGTCGAGGCGACGAGCAGTACTTC,TRBD1,TRBJ2-7,NA,TRBV4-3
CASSLAQGAYEQYF,TGTGCCAGCAGCTTGGCACAGGGGGCTTACGAGCAGTACTTC,TRBD1,TRBJ2-7,NA,TRBV5-4
CASSLEDQPQHF,TGTGCCAGCAGCTTGGAGGATCAGCCCCAGCATTTT,NA,TRBJ1-5,NA,TRBV5-5
CAISDGGAEETQYF,TGTGCCATCAGCGATGGAGGGGCGGAAGAGACCCAGTACTTC,NA,TRBJ2-5,NA,TRBV10-3
CASSRSGTGVGYTF,TGCGCCAGCAGCCGGTCCGGGACAGGGGTTGGCTACACCTTC,TRBD1,TRBJ1-2,many,TRBV5-1
CASSWAPRAAYEQYF,TGTGCCAGCAGCTGGGCGCCCAGGGCAGCCTACGAGCAGTACTTC,NA,TRBJ2-7,few,TRBV7-2
CASSPGTVLYGYTF,TGTGCCAGCAGCCCGGGGACAGTTTTGTATGGCTACACCTTC,TRBD1,TRBJ1-2,many,TRBV28
CASSPGRDTDTQYF,TGTGCCAGCAGCCCAGGCCGGGACACAGATACGCAGTATTTT,NA,TRBJ2-3,NA,TRBV6-2/TRBV6-3
CASSLWASRNNEQFF,TGTGCCAGCAGCTTATGGGCTAGCCGGAACAATGAGCAGTTCTTC,NA,TRBJ2-1,few,TRBV7-2
CSARDIQGIENSPLHF,TGCAGTGCCCGGGACATACAGGGAATTGAGAATTCACCCCTCCACTTT,NA,TRBJ1-6,many,TRBV20-1
CASSRGSIQGNNYGYTF,TGCGCCAGCAGCCGTGGATCTATACAGGGGAATAACTATGGCTACACCTTC,TRBD1,TRBJ1-2,many,TRBV5-1
CASRKGAGYTF,TGTGCCAGCAGGAAGGGTGCGGGCTACACCTTC,NA,TRBJ1-2,few,TRBV3-1
CASSSGTSTDTQYF,TGTGCCAGCAGCTCCGGGACTAGCACAGATACGCAGTATTTT,NA,TRBJ2-3,few,TRBV7-2
CASSSGQNMNTEAFF,TGCGCCAGCAGCTCGGGACAGAACATGAACACTGAAGCTTTCTTT,TRBD1,TRBJ1-1,NA,TRBV5-1
CAGSSRTSLSLRTGELFF,TGTGCCGGATCCTCTCGAACCTCTCTGAGTCTTCGCACCGGGGAGCTGTTTTTT,NA,TRBJ2-2,NA,TRBV30
CSARDPQATTYEQYF,TGCAGTGCTAGAGATCCGCAGGCGACTACCTACGAGCAGTACTTC,NA,TRBJ2-7,many,TRBV20-1
CASSTSGRNIQYF,TGTGCCAGCTCTACTAGCGGGAGAAACATTCAGTACTTC,TRBD2,TRBJ2-4,many,TRBV18
CASSLKETQYF,TGTGCCAGCAGTTTGAAGGAGACCCAGTACTTC,NA,TRBJ2-5,few,TRBV7-8
CASSQVVRQHYEQYF,TGTGCCAGCAGCCAAGTGGTGCGGCAGCACTACGAGCAGTACTTC,NA,TRBJ2-7,few,TRBV14
CASSLQRVRGLNTIYF,TGTGCCAGCAGCTTACAGAGAGTGCGGGGGTTAAACACCATATATTTT,NA,TRBJ1-3,NA,TRBV11-2
CASSEVVTSGDEQYF,TGTGCCAGCAGTGAAGTGGTCACTAGCGGGGACGAGCAGTACTTC,TRBD2,TRBJ2-7,NA,TRBV6-1
CASSFALNFPPDTQYF,TGTGCCAGCAGCTTCGCACTTAACTTCCCTCCGGATACGCAGTATTTT,NA,TRBJ2-3,few,TRBV7-8
CASSSERGVRKLFF,TGTGCCAGCAGTTCAGAAAGGGGCGTAAGAAAACTGTTTTTT,NA,TRBJ1-4,NA,TRBV6-5
CASRIGTSSYNEQFF,TGTGCCAGCAGAATTGGGACTAGCTCCTACAATGAGCAGTTCTTC,TRBD2,TRBJ2-1,few,TRBV13
CASRELAGAGDYGYTF,TGTGCCAGCAGAGAATTGGCAGGGGCGGGCGACTATGGCTACACCTTC,NA,TRBJ1-2,many,TRBV25-1
CASTGGFTDTQYF,TGTGCCAGCACCGGGGGTTTCACAGATACGCAGTATTTT,NA,TRBJ2-3,few,TRBV12-3/TRBV12-4
CASSYAPSTDGYTF,TGTGCCAGCAGTTACGCCCCGTCTACGGATGGCTACACCTTC,NA,TRBJ1-2,few,TRBV6-6
CASSEAPTSPGEQFF,TGTGCCAGCAGTGAAGCACCGACTAGTCCCGGTGAGCAGTTCTTC,NA,TRBJ2-1,many,TRBV2
CSVEGAGLSGTYEQYF,TGCAGCGTTGAAGGGGCGGGTCTCTCGGGGACCTACGAGCAGTACTTC,NA,TRBJ2-7,few,TRBV29-1
CASRGQGITGELFF,TGTGCCAGCAGGGGACAGGGGATCACCGGGGAGCTGTTTTTT,TRBD1,TRBJ2-2,NA,TRBV27
CASSPLGQGRNTEAFF,TGTGCCAGCAGCCCACTTGGACAGGGACGGAACACTGAAGCTTTCTTT,TRBD1,TRBJ1-1,NA,TRBV11-2